This T cell receptor (beta chain) came from a study of blood T cell repertoires in COVID-19. At the level of the study: COVID-19 samples, acute and convalescent, were from the United States, Italy and Spain. Sources were T cells, B-cell-depleted T cells, or PBMCs; the material itself was cDNA or gDNA.

Under the authors' procedure: From reference gene primer amplification, estimates of nucleated cell counts were derived. The assay was immunoSEQ multiplex PCR, and TCRdb's table has in-frame clones only and misses some. That table gives V, J and clone size, and the DNA gave D and trimming. Among about 150,000 clones listed, about four fifths were seen once. CDR3 length: 16 amino acids. Looked up from germline, CDR1 is MGHRA and CDR2 is YSYEKL. V was trimmed by 0 bases and J by 0 bases, leaving 10 bases between them. This TCR was sampled from a woman aged 55-69 years with acute or convalescent COVID-19. Sequences were obtained from peripheral blood. The rearrangement links TRBV4-1 to TRBJ2-3; no reliable D call. The CDR3 bases are TGCGCCAGCAGCCAAGAGAGCATCCCTAGCACAGATACGCAGTATTTT. Protein: CASSQESIPSTDTQYF.